These 20 T cell receptor beta chains came from one sample sequenced in a study of T cell repertoires in cytomegalovirus infection. TCRdb passed the reads through MiXCR, listing each CDR3 protein once. The repertoire has about 150,000 distinct CDR3 sequences, around 24% of them found once; the top ten carry roughly 9.7%. The sequencing input was PBMCs. These receptors all come from a human donor in good health (CMV status not recorded). Some clones in this sample may be carry-over from other donors' samples.

This clonotype turned up a few times. The V call is TRBV27, the J call TRBJ2-5, with 14 bases aligning to TRBD2. Germline CDR1 MNHEY, CDR2 SMNVEV (reference sequence). V gave up 5 bases and J gave up 5 bases; unmatched junction bases: 7. The CDR3 totals 16 residues. CDR3 nucleotide sequence: TGTGCCAGCAGTCCCGGGACTAGCGGGAGTCGGGAGACCCAGTACTTC. Translation: CASSPGTSGSRETQYF.

This clonotype appeared a few times. J is TRBJ1-2 and V is TRBV27; D is unclear. Germline CDR1 is MNHEY and CDR2 is SMNVEV (reference sequence). This CDR3 is 13 amino acids long. V was trimmed by 5 bases and J by 6 bases, leaving 13 bases between them. The CDR3 DNA sequence: TGTGCCAGCAGTGATGGTCTGCCCAATGGCTACACCTTC. Its protein product is CASSDGLPNGYTF.

This clonotype was picked up a small number of times. This chain joins TRBV4-3 and TRBJ2-1, with D perhaps matching TRBD1 or TRBD2 (5 bases each). The CDR3 runs 12 residues. Germline CDR1 and CDR2: LGHNA and YSLEER. V gave up 3 bases and J gave up 11 bases, with 11 bases separating them. In nucleotides, the CDR3 is TGCGCCAGCAGCCACCGGGACGGGCAGCAGTTCTTC. This gives the protein CASSHRDGQQFF.

At least ten counts were recorded for this clonotype. V and J are TRBV28 and TRBJ2-2, with a tentative D call TRBD1 (6 bases). Germline CDR1 reads MDHEN; CDR2 reads SYDVKM. V shed 5 bases and J shed 1 base, with 14 bases lying between them. The CDR3 length is 16 residues. This CDR3 reads CASSLGGQLNTGELFF. CDR3 nucleotides: TGTGCCAGCAGTCTAGGAGGACAGCTGAACACCGGGGAGCTGTTTTTT.

The chain carries TRBV10-3 and TRBJ2-4; 8 bases are shared with TRBD2. The V gene's germline CDR1 is ENHRY and CDR2 SYGVKD. J gave up 7 bases and V 4 bases, and 9 bases lay outside the gene matches. The CDR3 contains 15 residues. The CDR3 loop is CAISVGVRGENIQYF. The DNA of the CDR3 is TGTGCCATCAGTGTTGGGGTGCGGGGGGAGAACATTCAGTACTTC.

The V and J genes are TRBV29-1 and TRBJ2-2, with D possibly being TRBD1 or TRBD2 (5 bases each). This CDR3 region has 17 residues. CDR1 SQVTM and CDR2 ANQGSEA come from the germline V gene. With 0 bases removed from V and 4 bases from J, the gap between germline ends came to 18 bases. CDR3 nucleotides: TGCAGCGTTGAAGAGGAAAGACCGGGGCAGGGCACCGGGGAGCTGTTTTTT. Amino acid sequence: CSVEEERPGQGTGELFF.

Many counts were recorded for this clonotype. The J gene is TRBJ1-2, the V gene TRBV7-2; TRBD1 is a possible D gene (5 bases). Per the germline V gene, CDR1 is SGHTA and CDR2 is FQGNSA. This CDR3 is built from 14 residues. V shed 1 base and J shed 8 bases, with 14 bases lying between them. The CDR3 DNA follows: TGTGCCAGCAGCTTAGGGGGCAGGGTATCCGGCTACACCTTC. Translated, it gives CASSLGGRVSGYTF.

The J gene is TRBJ2-7, the V gene TRBV4-3; D remains unclear. The CDR3 is 17 amino acids. Germline CDR1 is LGHNA and CDR2 is YSLEER. V was cut by 2 bases and J by 0 bases, with 17 bases left in between. CDR3 loop: CASSQSRLAAFSYEQYF. In DNA, the CDR3 is TGCGCCAGCAGCCAATCAAGATTGGCGGCCTTCTCCTACGAGCAGTACTTC.

The chain is built from TRBV6-5 and TRBJ1-1, with D possibly matching TRBD1 (5 bases). The CDR3 has 13 residues. V shed 5 bases and J shed 5 bases, with 12 bases lying between them. Germline V gene sequence: CDR1 MNHEY, CDR2 SVGAGI. CDR3 region: CASSGPGRTEAFF. The DNA of the CDR3 is TGTGCCAGCAGTGGGCCAGGGCGGACTGAAGCTTTCTTT.

The rearrangement uses TRBV19 and TRBJ1-1; the D is unclear. This CDR3 has 13 amino acids. Germline V lookup: CDR1 LNHDA, CDR2 SQIVND (reference sequence). V was shortened by 8 bases and J by 0 bases, with 10 bases between the two germline ends. CDR3 DNA sequence: TGTGCCAGTCTTAGTGAGATGAACACTGAAGCTTTCTTT. Translating gives CASLSEMNTEAFF.

This clonotype was seen many times. The rearrangement uses TRBV7-2 and TRBJ1-3; D remains ambiguous. This CDR3 has 15 residues. Germline V lookup: CDR1 SGHTA, CDR2 FQGNSA. V was clipped by 1 base and J by 0 bases, with 7 bases between them. The CDR3 DNA reads as TGTGCCAGCAGCTTAGAGGCGAACTCTGGAAACACCATATATTTT. Its translation is CASSLEANSGNTIYF.

This clonotype has a handful of counts. The chain couples TRBV5-6 to TRBJ1-4; no clear D. Looked up from germline, CDR1 is SGHDT and CDR2 is YYEEEE. V gave up 6 bases and J gave up 6 bases, with 12 bases separating them. The CDR3 extends over 13 amino acids. The CDR3 coding sequence is TGTGCCAGCAACCGAAGAGGCGATGAAAAACTGTTTTTT. Its protein product is CASNRRGDEKLFF.

Concerning this clonotype: The junction departs from germline at one end; a sequencing error may be responsible. The rearrangement uses TRBV7-6 and TRBJ2-5; TRBD1 matches 7 bases. CDR3 length: 13 residues. Germline loops: CDR1 SGHVS, CDR2 FNYEAQ. CDR3 amino acids: CASSSDRQETQYF. For the CDR3, the DNA is TGTGCTAGCAGCTCGGACAGGCAAGAGACCCAGTACTTC. The full variable domain, in which reference TRBV7-6 and TRBJ2-5 provide the parts outside the CDR3, is GAGVSQSPRYKVTKRGQDVALRCDPISGHVSLYWYRQALGQGPEFLTYFNYEAQQDKSGLPNDRFSAERPEGSISTLTIQRTEQRDSAMYRCASSSDRQETQYFGPGTRLLVL.

The chain combines TRBV6-1 with TRBJ2-6; D remains unclear. CDR1 and CDR2 (germline): MNHNS, SASEGT. The CDR3 spans 14 residues. Trimming removed 5 bases from V and 0 bases from J, with 5 bases in between. CDR3 in DNA: TGTGCCAGCAGTTACGTCTCTGGGGCCAACGTCCTGACTTTC. It encodes CASSYVSGANVLTF.

The V call is TRBV24-1, the J call TRBJ1-2, with 9 bases fitting TRBD1. The CDR3 totals 15 residues. Germline CDR1 reads KGHDR; CDR2 reads SFDVKD. The V gene end was trimmed by 3 bases and the J gene end by 6 bases; junction bases not matched to a gene: 7. Here the CDR3 reads CATSDHRGPGNGYTF. The CDR3 DNA is TGTGCCACCAGTGATCACAGGGGGCCGGGAAATGGCTACACCTTC.

In its sample, this clonotype was seen a few times. The genes are TRBV7-9 and TRBJ2-3, with 8 bases lining up with TRBD2. Germline values: CDR1 SEHNR, CDR2 FQNEAQ (reference sequence). The length of the CDR3 is 16 residues. The ends lost 6 bases at V and 3 bases at J; junction bases unmatched: 11. The CDR3 spells CASRPVAGGRTDTQYF. CDR3 sequence (DNA): TGTGCCAGCAGACCTGTGGCGGGAGGACGGACAGATACGCAGTATTTT.

This clonotype has only a few counts. The rearrangement joins TRBV5-6 to TRBJ2-3; 10 bases are a match to TRBD2. The CDR3 sequence is 15 residues long. Germline V gene sequence: CDR1 SGHDT, CDR2 YYEEEE. J lost 5 bases, V lost 0 bases, and 3 bases had no gene match. The CDR3 bases are TGTGCCAGCAGCTTGGTAGCTAGCGGGGGAGATACGCAGTATTTT. Amino acids: CASSLVASGGDTQYF.

This clonotype was counted only a few times. V is TRBV11-2 and J is TRBJ1-2; D is possibly TRBD1 (5 bases). This CDR3 contains 14 residues. Trimming left V 4 bases short and J 4 bases short, with 13 bases between. Germline CDR1 reads SGHAT; CDR2 reads FQNNGV. Here the CDR3 reads CASSSTRQGYGYTF. CDR3 in DNA: TGTGCCAGCAGCTCTACCCGCCAGGGCTATGGCTACACCTTC. Based on the CDR3 plus reference TRBV11-2 and TRBJ1-2, the full variable domain is EAGVAQSPRYKIIEKRQSVAFWCNPISGHATLYWYQQILGQGPKLLIQFQNNGVVDDSQLPKDRFSAERLKGVDSTLKIQPAKLEDSAVYLCASSSTRQGYGYTFGSGTRLTVV.

This clonotype appeared a few times. The chain has TRBV7-4 and TRBJ2-7; unclear D gene. Trimming stripped 5 bases from V and 2 bases from J, with 13 bases between. The CDR3 runs 14 residues. Germline assignment: CDR1 SGHVT and CDR2 SQSDAQ. Here the CDR3 reads CASSRYPRAYEQYF. DNA for the CDR3: TGTGCCAGCAGCAGATATCCACGGGCCTACGAGCAGTACTTC.

This clonotype appeared a few times. The genes are TRBV4-2 and TRBJ1-2, with 8 bases fitting TRBD1. V lost 0 bases and J lost 2; bases outside the gene matches: 8. Germline CDR1 is LGHNA and CDR2 is YNFKEQ. The CDR3 contains 17 residues. CDR3 in amino acids: CASSQEMDRDENYGYTF. The CDR3 coding sequence is TGTGCCAGCAGCCAAGAAATGGACAGGGATGAAAACTATGGCTACACCTTC.